One TCR beta chain is described in this entry. Its specificity is not known. Each donor supplied ten milliliters of peripheral blood. This specimen comes from a study of blood T cells in healthy people across ages. The study's findings and limits: Diversity was estimated from one million T cells, and these estimates were considered underestimates. Observed TCR beta diversity per million T cells went down as age went up. This fall followed a roughly linear course with age. The donors' CMV status was not determined, possibly confounding changes in expanded clonotypes.

PCR was performed a second time for roughly 7 to 12 cycles using a sample-barcoded 5' primer and a J-beta primer mix. TCRdb recomputed calls from the 5' RACE reads with MiXCR, one row per CDR3 protein. The sample has roughly 930,000 distinct CDR3 sequences; roughly 48% are singletons. Sequenced input: blood. The TCR was taken from a man between 25 and 39 years old in good health.

The CDR3 DNA is TGTGCCACAAAACGGGGCGACTCCTATAATTCACCCCTCCACTTT. It codes for CATKRGDSYNSPLHF. The chain is built from TRBV28 and TRBJ1-6; a weak D match, TRBD1 (5 bases). The V end was cut by 10 bases, the J end by 0 bases, with 13 bases between. Germline loops: CDR1 MDHEN, CDR2 SYDVKM. The CDR3 covers 15 residues.